The clone carrying this T cell receptor beta chain is a singleton in its sample. Its specificity is not known. Profiled with immunoSEQ multiplex PCR; TCRdb holds only in-frame clones, not every one. The table records over 35,000 clones, roughly 83% of them present only once. These data are taken from a study of pediatric ulcerative colitis. With 2 bases clipped from V and 2 bases from J, the junction kept 4 bases outside the gene matches. Germline CDR1 SGHRS, CDR2 YFSETQ. The CDR3 is 15 residues long. Whole-study results and caveats: All ulcerative colitis patients, but no controls, carried two rectal clonotypes. Acute severe colitis showed lower rectal diversity from clonal expansions.

Sequenced input: blood. The origin of this receptor is a girl aged 10 to 17 with moderate ulcerative colitis. The chain combines TRBV5-1 with TRBJ1-3, with 7 bases identical to TRBD1. CDR3 sequence reads: CASSLDTGAGNTIYF. CDR3 sequence (DNA): TGCGCCAGCAGCTTAGATACAGGGGCTGGAAACACCATATATTTT.